The text below deals with one T cell receptor (beta chain). Its target antigen remains unknown. No base-level quality is on record; no much larger clone is a single base apart. The sample belongs to a study of cytomegalovirus exposure and HLA in healthy donors (dated by TCRdb to the late 2010s). Background for the entire study: An earlier analysis of roughly 610 of the donors reported approximately 280 Gb of sequence data and 95 million to 130 million unique TCR beta sequences obtained from 150 million to 200 million T cells. An early release covering about 600 HLA-typed donors comprised 250 to 350 gigabases of sequencing data and tens of millions of unique TCR sequences. Of the roughly 400 genotyped donors, 65% to 90% fell in the genetic ancestry cluster associated with self-reported Caucasian donors. The study was designed to test whether signatures of past pathogen exposure could be identified by cataloging public T cell receptors. The study used immunosequencing to profile the T cell repertoires of approximately 630 subjects and linked those repertoires to cytomegalovirus serostatus. A separate validation cohort of roughly 130 different subjects was used in addition to the roughly 670-subject first cohort. To predict cytomegalovirus infection status, the study brought together high-throughput TCR immunosequencing, statistical association of individual TCRs with disease status, and machine learning. A later analysis re-analyzed previously published TCR beta repertoires from about 600 donors and added high-resolution HLA genotyping to study TCR occurrence patterns. The later analysis used no new phenotypic data to find candidate immune exposures, relying instead on TCR beta sequences and their occurrence across donors. In an earlier analysis of 587 of the donors, high-throughput TCR beta sequencing was used to judge whether each TCR beta V gene segment behaved as functional or pseudogenic. Donor age, sex, ethnicity and CMV serostatus were compiled alongside the repertoire data. Genome-wide SNP genotypes for about 55% of the roughly 670 donors were used in a later genetic analysis, which treated that subset as a discovery cohort. All discovery cohort repertoires had been generated using a single sequencing platform. Both class I and class II loci were covered by HLA typing, at four-digit resolution. Typing coverage differed by locus: A, B, C, DRB1 and DQB1 were typed in about 629-640 donors, DQA1 in approximately 520, DPA1 in 600 to 610, and DPB1 in around 490. About five DR-DQ haplotypes were treated as single units for association and clustering because of strong linkage in the cohort. Across 398 genotyped donors of the cohort, an average of about 200,000 unique TCR beta nucleotide sequences per donor were sequenced, and around 19% of those sequences were non-productive.

The research as a whole found: Several of the top co-occurrence clusters appeared to be linked to parvovirus B19, influenza, CMV and Epstein-Barr virus, according to a later analysis. Broadly in line with IMGT annotations, most TCR beta V segments showed up in productive rearrangements about 87% or about 30% of the time in an earlier analysis of roughly 590 of the donors. A cluster of highly shared sequence variants was judged likely to represent a technical artifact of the sequencing pipeline. Strong co-occurrence of HLA alleles, especially DR and DQ, made assigning TCR associations to individual alleles difficult. In the study, roughly 160 TCR beta chains were listed as associated with cytomegalovirus. A few of the identified cytomegalovirus-associated TCR beta chains were confirmed in vitro to be specific for cytomegalovirus antigens. A later analysis found that TCR association rates varied across HLA loci, with DRB1 alleles showing the most associated TCRs and HLA-C alleles the fewest. In a later analysis, around 15,000 TCR beta sequences were associated with specific HLA alleles at a false discovery rate of 0.05. A further reported finding was that TCR beta sequences accurately predicted the HLA-A and HLA-B alleles for most subjects in the first cohort. Compared with equally common non-associated chains, HLA-associated TCR beta chains in a later analysis were more clonally expanded and had lower generation probabilities. Because counts were too low, under 20 rarely observed V segments, including chromosome 9 orphons, were left out of the earlier analysis of about 500 of the donors. Because HLA typing was unavailable for some donors at each locus, only the typed subset was used in association tests. The classifier was reported to diagnose cytomegalovirus status with high specificity and sensitivity in both the original cohort and the validation cohort. According to the authors, the approach could potentially be generalized to other disease states and immunological phenotypes. Only TCR beta chains were sequenced in this cohort, and the absence of alpha or paired-chain data limited detectable features. Correlated functional status among segregating V segments might be attributable to linkage disequilibrium, but an unknown experimental factor could not be ruled out. According to a later analysis, most CMV-associated TCR beta chains appeared to be HLA-restricted, and the HLA associations seemed to be driven largely by CMV exposure. A later genetic analysis associated a missense DCLRE1C variant with V-gene and J-gene trimming of TCR beta chains, and an independent cohort replicated the association. CMV serostatus was the only immune exposure information available for the cohort. Across donors, most TCR sequences were observed very rarely, whereas some public TCRs were present in many individuals. A later genetic analysis reported fewer N-insertions in productive TCRs among donors in an Asian-associated ancestry cluster than the roughly 700-donor mean. Roughly uniform sequencing depth across donors was assumed in presence/absence analyses, although this assumption may not hold.

Library construction relied on the immunoSEQ multiplex PCR assay. The multiplex PCR relied on a mix of 60 forward primers for TCR Vbeta segments and 13 reverse primers for TCR Jbeta segments. A multiplex PCR assay on genomic DNA amplified the CDR3 region of rearranged TCR beta genes. Amplified TCR beta libraries were sequenced as 87-base-pair reads on the Illumina HiSeq System. The authors' analysis ran thus. Across the 700 or so repertoires, a later analysis counted roughly 84 million unique TCR beta chains, some 11 million of which were shared by at least two donors. Raw reads were error-corrected and collapsed into unique sequences with a nearest-neighbor algorithm that merged closely related sequences to remove PCR and sequencing errors. Alignment of CDR3 sequences to IMGT reference sequences was used to assign V, D and J gene segments. For a sequence to be retained, a match of at least six nucleotides was required to both a V gene segment and a J gene segment. Rearrangements were classified as productive when the CDR3 lacked stop codons and remained in frame with V and J, and all other rearrangements were classified as non-productive. CDR3 was defined according to IMGT convention as the region running from the second conserved V-encoded cysteine to the conserved J-encoded phenylalanine. Sequences without an unambiguous match to a single V gene segment were excluded from the earlier analysis of a few hundred of the donors. In an earlier analysis of 500 to 750 of the donors, V segments were called functional above 56.7% productive rearrangements and were called segregating when the between-donor standard deviation exceeded 5%. A statistical classification framework was developed to diagnose cytomegalovirus status using the catalog of TCR beta chain sequences. A later analysis assigned V and J genes by comparing TCR nucleotide sequences with IMGT/GENE-DB human TR gene sequences. The TCRdist pipeline was used in a later analysis to assign CDR3 sequences and most-parsimonious VDJ recombination scenarios. In a later analysis, every TCR beta chain was defined by the combination of its CDR3 amino acid sequence and its V-gene family, and reads without a unique V-gene family were dropped. A later analysis removed 450 to 600 highly shared, low-generation-probability nucleotide sequences to deal with suspected cross-contamination and a sequencing artifact. In a later analysis, a clonal expansion index was calculated for each public chain from normalized within-repertoire ranks of inferred template counts. A later analysis computed generation probabilities with a VDJ recombination model fitted to out-of-frame rearrangements, and checked the results against IGoR. Hypergeometric tests were used in a later analysis to score TCR-TCR, TCR-HLA and TCR-CMV co-occurrence, with a repertoire-size bias correction applied to the TCR pairs. A later analysis estimated false discovery rates by permuting HLA or CMV assignments 20 times. In a later analysis, co-occurring TCRs were grouped using DBSCAN, and TCRdist sequence similarity was added for clustering within HLA-allele-positive subsets. For co-occurrence clustering, repertoires with fewer than 30,000 or more than 120,000 public chains were excluded, along with about five repertoires with anomalous nucleotide sharing. The table was pulled from immuneACCESS by TCRdb, which kept in-frame rearrangements only. Such tables lose some clones; where checked, under half of the loss comes from unresolved V genes, and the rest has no known cause. The DNA was the basis for D and trimming; V, J and clone size are from that table. In all, the sample holds approximately 200,000 clones, and 70% to 85% of those were seen once. The top ten clonotypes cover approximately 0.098% of the sample.

In total, 600 or so healthy bone marrow donors made up the cohort. All cohort members were sampled while nominally healthy, although unrecorded immune exposures were likely present. The donor was CMV seronegative and was included in the group of several hundred seronegative cohort members. Every donor gave a peripheral blood sample, and the peripheral blood mononuclear cells from that sample were used for TCR beta sequencing. Genomic DNA was extracted from the blood cell samples with the Qiagen DNeasy Blood Extraction Kit. The sequence derives from a boy between 2 and 10 years old in good health and CMV-seronegative. Sequences were obtained from PBMCs.

The nucleotide sequence reads as follows: TGTGCCAGTAGTCCTGACACGTTTTACACTGAAGCTTTCTTT. This encodes CASSPDTFYTEAFF. The chain is made from TRBV19 and TRBJ1-1, with the D gene uncertain. V and J lose 5 bases and 3 bases, and a span of 13 bases separates them. The cysteine opens and the phenylalanine closes a CDR3 of 14 amino acids. Just CDR3 DNA is preserved here, 42 bases in frame from base 1. The germline V gene (reference sequence) specifies LNHDA as CDR1 and SQIVND as CDR2. The full variable domain, completed from the reference TRBV19 and TRBJ1-1 proteins outside the CDR3, reads DGGITQSPKYLFRKEGQNVTLSCEQNLNHDAMYWYRQDPGQGLRLIYYSQIVNDFQKGDIAEGYSVSREKKESFPLTVTSAQKNPTAFYLCASSPDTFYTEAFFGQGTRLTVV.